Below are 20 T cell receptor beta chains sequenced from a single sample in a study of blood T cell repertoires in COVID-19. The repertoire was sequenced with immunoSEQ multiplex PCR; TCRdb's copy has only in-frame clones and lacks some. This table holds 95,000 to 110,000 clones, approximately 89% found once. Sample: peripheral blood. These receptors came from a woman older than 75 in a cohort sampled during active COVID-19.

The gene calls are TRBV28 and TRBJ1-5, with 9 bases matching TRBD1. Germline-derived CDR1 and CDR2 are MDHEN and SYDVKM. V trimming: 7 bases; J trimming: 0 bases; junction bases outside the gene matches: 10. This CDR3 is 17 amino acids long. The CDR3 region has the DNA TGTGCCAGCAAATTCCCGGGACAGGGCAATAGCAATCAGCCCCAGCATTTT. Its translation is CASKFPGQGNSNQPQHF.

CDR3 amino acids: CASSQHMNTEAFF. The CDR3 bases are TGTGCCAGCAGCCAACACATGAACACTGAAGCTTTCTTT. The chain links TRBV14 to TRBJ1-1; no clear D gene. V lost 2 bases, J lost 0 bases, and 4 bases lay in between. Germline V lookup: CDR1 SGHDN, CDR2 FVKESK. The CDR3 runs to 13 residues.

This chain links TRBV29-1 with TRBJ2-1; no clear D gene. There are 16 residues in the CDR3. Germline values: CDR1 SQVTM, CDR2 ANQGSEA. Deletions cut 2 bases from V and 12 bases from J, with 26 bases between. CDR3 bases: TGCAGCGTTGAAAGTTACGGGTCGTCGGCCCGTGAGGTGCAGTTCTTC. This gives the protein CSVESYGSSAREVQFF.

The chain combines TRBV7-2 with TRBJ1-5; tentatively, D is TRBD1 (5 bases). Per the germline V gene, CDR1 is SGHTA and CDR2 is FQGNSA. The CDR3 consists of 15 residues. The V end was cut by 4 bases, the J end by 1 base, with 11 bases between. This CDR3 is CASSYRGGSNQPQHF. The CDR3 region has the DNA TGTGCCAGCAGCTATCGGGGGGGAAGCAATCAGCCCCAGCATTTT.

This clone was recorded only once. The gene calls are TRBV2 and TRBJ2-1; tentative D call: TRBD1 (7 bases). Trimming pared 8 bases from V and 0 bases from J, leaving 11 bases between. Germline V gene sequence: CDR1 SNHLY, CDR2 FYNNEI. This CDR3 comprises 14 residues. Written as DNA, the CDR3 is TGTGCCAGCGCAGGGGGAGGCTCCTACAATGAGCAGTTCTTC. It codes for CASAGGGSYNEQFF.

This CDR3 is CASSAGGDYGYTF. CDR3 nucleotide sequence: TGTGCCAGCAGCGCGGGGGGTGACTATGGCTACACCTTC. J is TRBJ1-2 and V is TRBV9, with D possibly TRBD1 on 5 matching bases. Germline values: CDR1 SGDLS, CDR2 YYNGEE. The V end was cut by 3 bases, the J end by 3 bases, with 9 bases between. There are 13 residues in the CDR3.

CDR3 region: CASSLVGLAGGDTQYF. In DNA form, the CDR3 reads TGTGCCAGCAGCTTAGTCGGGCTAGCGGGAGGGGATACGCAGTATTTT. The chain employs TRBV7-2 and TRBJ2-3, with 12 bases that match TRBD2. The CDR3 extends over 16 amino acids. Germline V CDR1 and CDR2: SGHTA, FQGNSA. The V gene end was trimmed by 1 base and the J gene end by 6 bases; junction bases not matched to a gene: 5.

This sequence joins TRBV13 and TRBJ1-2; 7 nucleotides match TRBD1. Germline values: CDR1 PRHDT, CDR2 FYEKMQ (reference sequence). The length of the CDR3 is 14 residues. V dropped 5 bases and J dropped 4; count of bases not matched to a gene: 7. The CDR3 loop reads CASSGDRARYGYTF. The CDR3 DNA is TGTGCCAGCAGCGGTGACAGGGCCCGCTATGGCTACACCTTC.

This clone was seen a handful of times. The CDR3 sequence: CASSLGLAGSTDTQYF. The CDR3 DNA reads TGTGCCAGCAGTTTAGGACTAGCGGGAAGCACAGATACGCAGTATTTT. This sequence joins TRBV28 and TRBJ2-3, with 12 bases aligning to TRBD2. Trimming removed 2 bases from V and 0 bases from J; junction bases left unmatched: 0. CDR1 is MDHEN and CDR2 is SYDVKM in the germline V gene. CDR3 length: 16 amino acids.

This chain links TRBV9 with TRBJ2-3, with 7 positions matching TRBD2. Germline-derived CDR1 and CDR2 are SGDLS and YYNGEE. The CDR3 sequence is 16 residues long. J lost 1 base, V lost 0 bases, and 5 bases had no gene match. The CDR3 protein is CASSVEAGFRTDTQYF. In DNA form, the CDR3 reads TGTGCCAGCAGCGTAGAAGCGGGGTTCCGCACAGATACGCAGTATTTT.

The V call is TRBV6-5, the J call TRBJ1-6, with a tentative D call TRBD1 (5 bases). V lost 8 bases and J lost 9, with 20 bases in between. Germline V gene data show CDR1 as MNHEY and CDR2 as SVGAGI. CDR3 length equals 15 residues. Here the CDR3 DNA reads TGTGCCAGCGGAATACTCCAGGGCGGGAGTTCACCCCTCCACTTT. This translates into CASGILQGGSSPLHF.

The genes are TRBV6-1 and TRBJ1-4, with TRBD1 matching 12 bases. There are 15 residues in the CDR3. Per the germline V gene, CDR1 is MNHNS and CDR2 is SASEGT. Trimming removed 3 bases from V and 8 bases from J; junction bases left unmatched: 4. The CDR3 region is CASSEGTGGREKLFF. CDR3 DNA: TGTGCCAGCAGTGAGGGGACAGGGGGCCGGGAAAAACTGTTTTTT.

The J gene is TRBJ2-7, the V gene TRBV10-3; weak D call: TRBD1 (5 bases). V was shortened by 6 bases and J by 4 bases, with 13 bases between the two germline ends. Germline V lookup: CDR1 ENHRY, CDR2 SYGVKD. There are 13 residues in the CDR3. CDR3 protein: CAISRQRTYEQYF. CDR3 nucleotide sequence: TGTGCCATCAGCCGACAGCGAACTTACGAGCAGTACTTC.

The chain uses TRBV6-6 and TRBJ2-7; 8 positions match TRBD1. The junction had 6 bases not matched to a gene; V was cut back by 2 bases and J by 6 bases. Per the germline V gene, CDR1 is MNHNY and CDR2 is SVGAGI (reference sequence). The CDR3 has 14 residues. CDR3 DNA: TGTGCCAGCAGTTACCTTTCCACAGGGGGCGAGCAGTACTTC. Residues: CASSYLSTGGEQYF.

V and J are TRBV20-1 and TRBJ2-2; possibly TRBD1 for D (6 bases). The CDR3 covers 15 residues. Germline CDR1 DFQATT, CDR2 SNEGSKA (reference sequence). Between the trimmed V and J ends, which lost 3 bases and 5 bases, there was a span of 16 bases. CDR3 amino acids: CSASRQNRVTGELFF. DNA for the CDR3: TGCAGTGCTAGTCGACAGAACAGGGTTACCGGGGAGCTGTTTTTT.

The rearrangement links TRBV10-2 to TRBJ2-7, with D maybe TRBD1 (6 bases). Germline loops: CDR1 WSHSY, CDR2 SAAADI. This CDR3 has 12 residues. The V gene lost 2 bases and the J gene lost 5 bases, with 7 bases spanning the gap. The CDR3 here is CASSEEGDEQYF. Written as DNA, the CDR3 is TGCGCCAGCAGTGAGGAGGGGGACGAGCAGTACTTC.

The chain employs TRBV19 and TRBJ1-5; 7 positions match TRBD1. Trimming cost V 5 bases and J 9 bases; bases outside gene matches: 4. The germline CDR1 and CDR2 sequences are LNHDA and SQIVND (reference sequence). The CDR3 extends over 12 amino acids. This CDR3 reads CASSPTGAPQHF. The DNA of the CDR3 is TGTGCCAGTAGTCCTACAGGGGCGCCCCAGCATTTT.

J is TRBJ1-5 and V is TRBV29-1; TRBD1 matches 8 bases. CDR3 length equals 13 residues. From germline, CDR1 is SQVTM and CDR2 ANQGSEA. V lost 7 bases to trimming and J lost 4 bases; unmatched junction nucleotides: 6. CDR3 loop: CSAGTGGNQPQHF. DNA of the CDR3: TGCAGCGCAGGGACAGGAGGGAATCAGCCCCAGCATTTT.

The chain has TRBV6-2 or TRBV6-3 and TRBJ2-1; D possibly corresponds to TRBD2 (5 bases). Trimming removed 0 bases from V and 4 bases from J, with 13 bases in between. Germline lookup yields CDR1 MNHEY and CDR2 SVGEGT. The CDR3 has 16 amino acids. CDR3 DNA: TGTGCCAGCAGTTACTCGAGAGGGTCCGGATACAATGAGCAGTTCTTC. Amino acid sequence: CASSYSRGSGYNEQFF.

The V and J genes are TRBV27 and TRBJ2-3, with TRBD1 matching over 10 bases. Losses at the gene ends were 1 base for V and 6 bases for J; bases not matched to a gene: 7. This CDR3 is built from 16 residues. Germline CDR1 reads MNHEY; CDR2 reads SMNVEV (reference sequence). The chain's CDR3 is CASSLLGTGEWDTQYF. The CDR3 DNA reads TGTGCCAGCAGTTTATTAGGGACAGGGGAGTGGGATACGCAGTATTTT.